This T cell receptor (beta chain) stems from a study of type 1 and type 2 diabetes patients. Standard classification criteria confirmed type 1 or type 2 diabetes in all patients. No donor had another autoimmune disease or recent infection within four weeks. V shed 2 bases and J shed 2 bases, with 10 bases lying between them. Germline V CDR1 and CDR2: MNHNY, SVGAGI (reference sequence). The CDR3 runs 14 residues. PCR was run on genomic DNA. Amplification of the beta chain CDR3 used 30 forward and 13 reverse multiplex primers. TCRdb reprocessed the multiplex PCR reads via MiXCR and lists one record per CDR3 protein. The top ten clones hold around 15% of a sample with fewer than 350,000 distinct CDR3 sequences, around 47% of them seen once. Concerning this clonotype itself: The antigen remains undetermined.

General study findings and limits: Groups were not age- or gender-matched, which may bias interpretation.

The receptor was isolated from a man between 18 and 35 years old with type 2 diabetes. Material: peripheral blood mononuclear cells (PBMCs). J is TRBJ2-7 and V is TRBV6-6; D not resolved. The CDR3: CASSYRRTTYEQYF. As DNA, the CDR3 is TGTGCCAGCAGTTACCGACGAACCACCTACGAGCAGTACTTC.